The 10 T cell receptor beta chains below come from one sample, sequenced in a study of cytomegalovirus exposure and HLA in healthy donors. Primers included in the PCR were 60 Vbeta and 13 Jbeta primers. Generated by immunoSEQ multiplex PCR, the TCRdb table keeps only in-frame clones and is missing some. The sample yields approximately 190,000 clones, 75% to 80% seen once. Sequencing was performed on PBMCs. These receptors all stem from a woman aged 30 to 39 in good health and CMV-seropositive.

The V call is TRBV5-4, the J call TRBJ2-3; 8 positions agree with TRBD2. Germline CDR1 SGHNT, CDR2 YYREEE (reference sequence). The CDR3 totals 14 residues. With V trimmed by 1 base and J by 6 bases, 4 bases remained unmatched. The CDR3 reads CASSLPAGDDTQYF. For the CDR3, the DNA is TGTGCCAGCAGCTTGCCAGCGGGGGACGATACGCAGTATTTT. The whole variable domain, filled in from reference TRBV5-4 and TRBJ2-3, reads ETGVTQSPTHLIKTRGQQVTLRCSSQSGHNTVSWYQQALGQGPQFIFQYYREEENGRGNFPPRFSGLQFPNYSSELNVNALELDDSALYLCASSLPAGDDTQYFGPGTRLTVL.

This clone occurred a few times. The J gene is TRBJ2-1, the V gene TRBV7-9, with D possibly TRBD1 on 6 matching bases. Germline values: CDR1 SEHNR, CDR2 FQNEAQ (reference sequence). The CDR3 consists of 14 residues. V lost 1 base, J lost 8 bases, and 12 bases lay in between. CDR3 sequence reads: CASSLGGRWDEQFF. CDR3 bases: TGTGCCAGCAGCTTAGGGGGGCGCTGGGATGAGCAGTTCTTC.

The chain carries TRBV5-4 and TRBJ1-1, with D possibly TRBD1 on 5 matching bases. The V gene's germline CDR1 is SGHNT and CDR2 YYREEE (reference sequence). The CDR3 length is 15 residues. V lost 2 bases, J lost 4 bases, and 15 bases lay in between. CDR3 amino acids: CASSFQSQGGTEAFF. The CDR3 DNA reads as TGTGCCAGCAGCTTTCAGTCGCAGGGAGGCACTGAAGCTTTCTTT.

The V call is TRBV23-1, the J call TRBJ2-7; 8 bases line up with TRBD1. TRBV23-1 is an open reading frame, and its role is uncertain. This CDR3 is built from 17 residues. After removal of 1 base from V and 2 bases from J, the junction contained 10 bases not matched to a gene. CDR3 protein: CASSQLGRDRSTYEQYF. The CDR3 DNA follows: TGCGCCAGCAGTCAATTGGGTCGGGACAGGTCCACCTACGAGCAGTACTTC.

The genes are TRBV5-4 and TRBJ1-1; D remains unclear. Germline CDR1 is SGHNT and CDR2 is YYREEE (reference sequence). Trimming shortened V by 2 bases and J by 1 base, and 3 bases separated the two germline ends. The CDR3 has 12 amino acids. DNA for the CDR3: TGTGCCAGCAGCTTTCGGAACACTGAAGCTTTCTTT. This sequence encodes CASSFRNTEAFF. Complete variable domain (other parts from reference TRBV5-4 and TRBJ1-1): ETGVTQSPTHLIKTRGQQVTLRCSSQSGHNTVSWYQQALGQGPQFIFQYYREEENGRGNFPPRFSGLQFPNYSSELNVNALELDDSALYLCASSFRNTEAFFGQGTRLTVV.

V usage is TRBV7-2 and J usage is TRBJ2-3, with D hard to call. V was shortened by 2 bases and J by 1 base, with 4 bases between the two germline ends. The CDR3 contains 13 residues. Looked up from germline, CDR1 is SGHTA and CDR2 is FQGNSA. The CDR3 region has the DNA TGTGCCAGCAGCTTAACGGGCACAGATACGCAGTATTTT. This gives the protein CASSLTGTDTQYF. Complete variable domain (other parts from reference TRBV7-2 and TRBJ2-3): GAGVSQSPSNKVTEKGKDVELRCDPISGHTALYWYRQSLGQGLEFLIYFQGNSAPDKSGLPSDRFSAERTGGSVSTLTIQRTQQEDSAVYLCASSLTGTDTQYFGPGTRLTVL.

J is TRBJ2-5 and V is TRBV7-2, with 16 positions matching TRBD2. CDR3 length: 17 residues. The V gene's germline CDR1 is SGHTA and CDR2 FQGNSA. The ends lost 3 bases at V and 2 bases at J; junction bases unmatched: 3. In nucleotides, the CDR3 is TGTGCCAGCAGCTTGACGGGACTAGCGGGGGGGCAAGAGACCCAGTACTTC. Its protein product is CASSLTGLAGGQETQYF.

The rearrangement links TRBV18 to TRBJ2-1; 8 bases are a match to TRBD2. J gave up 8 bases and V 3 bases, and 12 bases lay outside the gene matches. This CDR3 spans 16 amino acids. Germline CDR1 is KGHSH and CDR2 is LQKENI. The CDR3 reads CASSPSLAGSTYEQFF. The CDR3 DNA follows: TGTGCCAGCTCACCGTCGCTAGCGGGTAGTACATATGAGCAGTTCTTC.

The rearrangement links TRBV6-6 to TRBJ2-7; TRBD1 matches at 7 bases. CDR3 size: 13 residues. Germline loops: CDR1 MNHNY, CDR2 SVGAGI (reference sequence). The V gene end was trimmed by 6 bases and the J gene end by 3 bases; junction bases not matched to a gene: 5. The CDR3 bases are TGTGCCAGCAGCCTTAGACAGGGCTACGAGCAGTACTTC. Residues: CASSLRQGYEQYF.

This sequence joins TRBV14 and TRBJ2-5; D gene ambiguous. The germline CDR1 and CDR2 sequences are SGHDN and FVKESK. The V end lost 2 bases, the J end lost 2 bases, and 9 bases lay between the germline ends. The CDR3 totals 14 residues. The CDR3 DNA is TGTGCCAGCAGCCAAACGATGACACAAGAGACCCAGTACTTC. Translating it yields CASSQTMTQETQYF.